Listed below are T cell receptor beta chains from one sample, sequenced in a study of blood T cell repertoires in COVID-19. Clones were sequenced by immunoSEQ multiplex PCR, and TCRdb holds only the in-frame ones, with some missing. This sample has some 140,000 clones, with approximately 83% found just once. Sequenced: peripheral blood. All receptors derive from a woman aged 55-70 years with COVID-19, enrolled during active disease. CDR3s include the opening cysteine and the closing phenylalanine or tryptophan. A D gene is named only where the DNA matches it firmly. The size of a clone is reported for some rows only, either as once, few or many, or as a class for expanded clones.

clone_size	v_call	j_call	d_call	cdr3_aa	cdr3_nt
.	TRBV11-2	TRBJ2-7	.	CASSFSPSYEQYF	TGTGCCAGCAGCTTTAGTCCCTCCTACGAGCAGTACTTC
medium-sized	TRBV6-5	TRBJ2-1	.	CASSYHPSSYNEQFF	TGTGCCAGCAGTTACCACCCGAGCTCCTACAATGAGCAGTTCTTC
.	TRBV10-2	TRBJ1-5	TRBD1	CASSTTGIQPQHF	TGCGCCAGCAGTACGACAGGGATTCAGCCCCAGCATTTT
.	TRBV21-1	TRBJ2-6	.	CASSKTRGRKSGANVLTF	TGTGCCAGCAGCAAAACACGGGGGAGGAAGTCTGGGGCCAACGTCCTGACTTTC
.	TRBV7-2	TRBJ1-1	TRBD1	CASSVGTGSTEAFF	TGTGCCAGCAGCGTCGGGACAGGGAGCACTGAAGCTTTCTTT
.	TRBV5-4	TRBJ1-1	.	CASSREPNTEAFF	TGTGCCAGCAGCCGCGAACCGAACACTGAAGCTTTCTTT
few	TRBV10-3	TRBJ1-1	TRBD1	CAISEQGLNTEAFF	TGTGCCATCAGTGAACAGGGGTTGAACACTGAAGCTTTCTTT
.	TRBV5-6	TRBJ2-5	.	CASSLSVQETQYF	TGTGCCAGCAGCTTATCAGTTCAAGAGACCCAGTACTTC
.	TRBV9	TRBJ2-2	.	CASSHGALRTGELFF	TGTGCCAGCAGCCATGGAGCATTACGGACCGGGGAGCTGTTTTTT
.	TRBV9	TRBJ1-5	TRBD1	CASSVGPGTGENQPQHF	TGTGCCAGCAGCGTAGGCCCCGGGACAGGGGAAAATCAGCCCCAGCATTTT
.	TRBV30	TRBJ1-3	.	CACQKTGLFPRKAIYF	TGTGCCTGTCAGAAGACAGGCCTATTTCCTAGAAAGGCCATATATTTT
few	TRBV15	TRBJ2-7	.	CATSSQTGYEQYF	TGTGCCACCAGCTCTCAGACAGGCTACGAGCAGTACTTC
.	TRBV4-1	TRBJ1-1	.	CASSQPDQLVRNTEAFF	TGCGCCAGCAGCCAACCGGACCAACTAGTGAGGAACACTGAAGCTTTCTTT
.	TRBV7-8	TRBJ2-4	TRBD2	CASSLQGLRAGGLAKNIQYF	TGTGCCAGCAGCTTACAGGGGCTCCGGGCGGGGGGACTAGCCAAAAACATTCAGTACTTC
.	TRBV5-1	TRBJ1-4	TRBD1	CASSRDRGGEKLFF	TGCGCCAGCAGCCGGGACAGGGGTGGTGAAAAACTGTTTTTT
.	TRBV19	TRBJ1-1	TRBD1	CASSIRTGLNTEAFF	TGTGCCAGTAGTATCAGGACAGGGTTGAACACTGAAGCTTTCTTT
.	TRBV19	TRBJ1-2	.	CASSIAAWGYTF	TGTGCCAGTAGTATAGCCGCGTGGGGCTACACCTTC
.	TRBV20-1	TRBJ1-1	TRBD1	CSAIGTDEAFF	TGCAGTGCTATCGGGACAGATGAAGCTTTCTTT
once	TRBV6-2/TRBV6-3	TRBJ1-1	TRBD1	CASSYQTGTGGSEAFF	TGTGCCAGCAGTTACCAAACCGGGACAGGGGGCTCGGAAGCTTTCTTT
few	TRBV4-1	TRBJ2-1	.	CASSQDRGGSYNEQFF	TGCGCCAGCAGCCAAGATAGAGGGGGCTCCTACAATGAGCAGTTCTTC
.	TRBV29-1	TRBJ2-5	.	CSVEYLKETQYF	TGCAGCGTTGAGTACTTAAAAGAGACCCAGTACTTC
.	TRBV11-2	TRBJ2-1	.	CASSLVRGKGNEQFF	TGTGCCAGCAGCTTAGTCCGGGGAAAGGGCAATGAGCAGTTCTTC
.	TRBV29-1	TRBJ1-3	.	CSVEDLSGTGISGNTIYF	TGCAGCGTTGAAGATCTTTCAGGCACCGGGATCTCTGGAAACACCATATATTTT
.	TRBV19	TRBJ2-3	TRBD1	CASARGRRDTQYF	TGTGCCAGTGCCAGGGGGCGAAGAGATACGCAGTATTTT
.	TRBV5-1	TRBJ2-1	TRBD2	CASSLALAGTDNEQFF	TGCGCCAGCAGCTTGGCCCTAGCGGGTACAGACAATGAGCAGTTCTTC
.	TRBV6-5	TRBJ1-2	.	CASNALRQVRYGYTF	TGTGCCAGCAATGCCCTGAGACAGGTCCGCTATGGCTACACCTTC
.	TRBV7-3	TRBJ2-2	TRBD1	CASSLGSTGGVITGELFF	TGTGCCAGCAGCTTAGGATCGACAGGGGGCGTGATCACCGGGGAGCTGTTTTTT
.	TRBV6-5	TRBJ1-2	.	CASSYSGSRGYGYTF	TGTGCCAGCAGTTACTCCGGCTCCCGGGGCTATGGCTACACCTTC
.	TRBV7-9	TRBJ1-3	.	CASSLRQGKDTIYF	TGTGCCAGCAGCTTACGGCAGGGGAAAGACACCATATATTTT
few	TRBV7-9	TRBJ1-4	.	CASSISGFSNEKLFF	TGTGCCAGCAGTATTTCGGGGTTCTCTAATGAAAAACTGTTTTTT
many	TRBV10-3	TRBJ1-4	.	CAISESSGSQGAKLFF	TGTGCCATCAGTGAGTCGAGCGGGTCTCAAGGAGCAAAACTGTTTTTT
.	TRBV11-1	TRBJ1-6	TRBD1	CASSPTGSNSPLHF	TGTGCCAGCAGCCCGACAGGGAGTAATTCACCCCTCCACTTT
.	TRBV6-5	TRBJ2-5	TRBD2	CASIQGTSGETQYF	TGTGCCAGCATCCAAGGGACTAGCGGAGAGACCCAGTACTTC
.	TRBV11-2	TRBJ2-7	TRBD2	CASSLLSSGKSYEQYF	TGTGCCAGCAGCTTATTATCTAGCGGGAAATCCTACGAGCAGTACTTC
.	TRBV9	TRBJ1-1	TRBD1	CASSISQGNHAEAFF	TGTGCCAGCAGCATATCACAGGGGAATCACGCTGAAGCTTTCTTT
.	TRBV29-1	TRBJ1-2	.	CSVEDREGSNYGYTF	TGCAGCGTTGAAGATCGCGAGGGATCTAACTATGGCTACACCTTC
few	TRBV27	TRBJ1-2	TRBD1	CASKPGQRNYGYTF	TGTGCCAGCAAACCGGGACAGCGAAACTATGGCTACACCTTC
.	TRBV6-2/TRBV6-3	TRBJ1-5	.	CASSYVGYSNQPQHF	TGTGCCAGCAGTTACGTCGGTTATAGCAATCAGCCCCAGCATTTT
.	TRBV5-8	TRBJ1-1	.	CASSLGWGRTTEAFF	TGTGCCAGCAGCTTGGGATGGGGGCGAACAACTGAAGCTTTCTTT
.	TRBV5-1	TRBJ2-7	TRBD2	CASSLAHGLASGSPYEQYF	TGCGCCAGCAGCTTGGCCCACGGACTGGCTAGCGGGTCCCCTTACGAGCAGTACTTC
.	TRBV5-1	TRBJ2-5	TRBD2	CASSGRGLAGGETQYF	TGCGCCAGCAGCGGACGCGGACTAGCGGGGGGGGAGACCCAGTACTTC
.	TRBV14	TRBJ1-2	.	CASSQGTAYGYTF	TGTGCCAGCAGCCAAGGGACAGCTTATGGCTACACCTTC
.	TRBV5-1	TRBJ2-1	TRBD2	CASSLVAGAQGQFF	TGCGCCAGCAGCTTGGTAGCGGGTGCCCAGGGGCAGTTCTTC
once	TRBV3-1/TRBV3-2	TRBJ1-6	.	CASSQIGGGRKDSPLHF	TGTGCCAGCAGCCAAATTGGGGGCGGAAGGAAGGATTCACCCCTCCACTTT
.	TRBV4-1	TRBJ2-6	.	CASSQVVGGSGANVLTF	TGCGCCAGCAGCCAAGTTGTCGGGGGCTCTGGGGCCAACGTCCTGACTTTC
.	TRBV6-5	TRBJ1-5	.	CAGRGPNQPQHF	TGTGCCGGGAGGGGACCAAATCAGCCCCAGCATTTT
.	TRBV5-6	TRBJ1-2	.	CASSLPDSYGYTF	TGTGCCAGCAGCTTGCCCGACAGCTATGGCTACACCTTC